Given below is one TCR beta chain in context. What it binds is not known. This CDR3 is 16 amino acids long. V lost 0 bases, J lost 9 bases, and 5 bases stayed unmatched. Looked up from germline, CDR1 is MNHNY and CDR2 is SVGAGI (reference sequence). This entry belongs to a study of T cell responses to AZD1222 COVID-19 vaccine. Overall study findings and caveats: Close to half of spike-specific TCRs reportedly recognize unmutated variant regions. Clonal diversity was possibly underestimated, and white British individuals and females predominated among donors. It was only after the peak T cell response that any repertoires were sampled.

Measured with immunoSEQ multiplex PCR; TCRdb has only the in-frame clones, and not every one. Altogether about 86,000 clones are present, around 88% being singletons, with the ten largest covering approximately 10%. This sequence joins TRBV6-6 and TRBJ1-6; TRBD1 aligns across 10 bases. The sequence came from an adult in good health. The source material was peripheral blood, sampled on day 0 of MenACWY control vaccination. CDR3 protein: CASSYSAGTGVSPLHF. The CDR3 DNA follows: TGTGCCAGCAGTTACTCGGCCGGGACAGGGGTTTCACCCCTCCACTTT.